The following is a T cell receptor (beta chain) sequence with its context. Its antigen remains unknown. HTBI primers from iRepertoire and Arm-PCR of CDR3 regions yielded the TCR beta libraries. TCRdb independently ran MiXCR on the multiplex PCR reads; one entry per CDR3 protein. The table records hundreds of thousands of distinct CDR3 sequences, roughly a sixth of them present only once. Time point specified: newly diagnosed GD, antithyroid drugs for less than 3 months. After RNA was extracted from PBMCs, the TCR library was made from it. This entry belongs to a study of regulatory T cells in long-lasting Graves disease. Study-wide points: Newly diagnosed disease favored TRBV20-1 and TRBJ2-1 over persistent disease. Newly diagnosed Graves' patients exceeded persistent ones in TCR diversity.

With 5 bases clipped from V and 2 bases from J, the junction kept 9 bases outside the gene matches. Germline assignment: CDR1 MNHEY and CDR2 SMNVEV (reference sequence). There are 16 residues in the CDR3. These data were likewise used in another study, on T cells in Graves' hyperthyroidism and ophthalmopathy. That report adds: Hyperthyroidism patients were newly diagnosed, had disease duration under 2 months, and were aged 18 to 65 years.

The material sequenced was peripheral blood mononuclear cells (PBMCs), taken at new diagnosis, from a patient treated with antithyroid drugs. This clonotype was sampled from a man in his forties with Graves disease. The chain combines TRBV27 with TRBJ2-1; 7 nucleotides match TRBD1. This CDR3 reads CASSPRQGIPYNEQFF. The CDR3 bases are TGTGCCAGCAGTCCCAGACAGGGAATCCCCTACAATGAGCAGTTCTTC.